These 22 T cell receptor beta chains came from one sample sequenced in a study of lymphopenia after photon versus proton radiotherapy. Some clones are missing from TCRdb's copy, which holds only in-frame ones; the method was immunoSEQ multiplex PCR. The data contain under 30,000 clones, about four fifths of them singletons. Sequences were derived from peripheral blood, sampled from a patient treated with photon-based radiotherapy. Source of these receptors: a man aged 35 to 55 with gastric cancer.

The CDR3 DNA follows: TGTGCCAGCAGCTTAGGCGGGCAGATTCTATCCTACAATGAGCAGTTCTTC. Translation: CASSLGGQILSYNEQFF. This chain uses TRBV13 with TRBJ2-1; D gene ambiguous. This CDR3 contains 17 residues. The V gene's germline CDR1 is PRHDT and CDR2 FYEKMQ (reference sequence). The ends were cut back, 0 bases at V and 1 base at J, with 13 bases in the middle.

This chain links TRBV5-4 with TRBJ2-7, with D perhaps TRBD2 (7 bases). Germline CDR1 is SGHNT and CDR2 is YYREEE (reference sequence). This CDR3 is 16 amino acids long. The V end was cut by 0 bases, the J end by 2 bases, with 15 bases between. The CDR3 is CASSLGFRGATYEQYF. The CDR3 DNA is TGTGCCAGCAGCTTGGGGTTCCGGGGGGCTACCTACGAGCAGTACTTC.

This clone is judged medium-sized. The chain recombines TRBV7-3 with TRBJ2-3, with 7 bases matching TRBD2. This CDR3 has 16 residues. From germline, CDR1 is SGHTA and CDR2 FQGTGA. V shed 2 bases and J 7 bases; nucleotides not matched to a gene: 12. The CDR3 here is CASSLWYSGEENTQYF. CDR3 in DNA: TGTGCCAGCAGCTTATGGTACAGCGGGGAGGAGAATACGCAGTATTTT.

A few counts support this clone. V and J are TRBV19 and TRBJ1-2; 9 bases align to TRBD1. The ends lost 5 bases at V and 4 bases at J; junction bases unmatched: 5. Germline V gene sequence: CDR1 LNHDA, CDR2 SQIVND (reference sequence). The CDR3 runs 14 residues. CDR3 residues: CASSPRQGGYGYTF. Written as DNA, the CDR3 is TGTGCCAGTAGTCCGCGACAGGGGGGCTATGGCTACACCTTC.

This clone was observed a few times. The chain is built from TRBV19 and TRBJ2-1; 10 bases agree with TRBD2. Germline V gives CDR1 LNHDA, CDR2 SQIVND (reference sequence). V dropped 1 base and J dropped 2; count of bases not matched to a gene: 8. The length of the CDR3 is 18 residues. In nucleotides, the CDR3 is TGTGCCAGTAGTATAGGAAGGCCTAGCGGGGGAACCTACAATGAGCAGTTCTTC. It is translated as CASSIGRPSGGTYNEQFF.

The CDR3 reads CASSLYRGGDTEAFF. DNA for the CDR3: TGCGCCAGCAGCTTGTACAGGGGAGGCGACACTGAAGCTTTCTTT. The chain combines TRBV5-1 with TRBJ1-1; 7 nucleotides line up with TRBD1. Trimming cost V 1 base and J 3 bases; bases outside gene matches: 6. Germline CDR1 SGHRS, CDR2 YFSETQ. The CDR3 extends over 15 amino acids.

By proportion, this clone is medium-sized (0.01 to 0.1%). The rearrangement joins TRBV11-2 to TRBJ1-4; 7 bases line up with TRBD1. Per the germline V gene, CDR1 is SGHAT and CDR2 is FQNNGV. V shed 0 bases, J shed 6 bases, and the junction held 4 bases outside the gene matches. CDR3 length equals 15 residues. This CDR3 reads CASSLESGGDEKLFF. CDR3 sequence (DNA): TGTGCCAGCAGCTTAGAATCAGGGGGGGATGAAAAACTGTTTTTT. Combining the CDR3 with reference TRBV11-2 and TRBJ1-4 gives the whole variable domain EAGVAQSPRYKIIEKRQSVAFWCNPISGHATLYWYQQILGQGPKLLIQFQNNGVVDDSQLPKDRFSAERLKGVDSTLKIQPAKLEDSAVYLCASSLESGGDEKLFFGSGTQLSVL.

Here the CDR3 DNA reads TGTGCCAGCCTGGGACAGTATGTCTCTGGGGCCAACGTCCTGACTTTC. Amino acids: CASLGQYVSGANVLTF. The V and J genes are TRBV25-1 and TRBJ2-6; 7 positions agree with TRBD1. This CDR3 is built from 16 residues. The J segment lost 0 bases and the V segment lost 8 bases, leaving 7 bases of the junction unmatched. The germline CDR1 and CDR2 sequences are MGHDK and SYGVNS.

The chain uses TRBV9 and TRBJ2-2, with 11 bases matching TRBD2. J lost 9 bases, V lost 0 bases, and 4 bases had no gene match. The germline CDR1 and CDR2 sequences are SGDLS and YYNGEE. The CDR3 is 15 residues long. CDR3 DNA: TGTGCCAGCAGCGTAGGACTAGCGGGGATCCGGGAGCTGTTTTTT. It encodes CASSVGLAGIRELFF.

This sequence joins TRBV30 and TRBJ1-2, with 7 bases aligning to TRBD1. After removal of 2 bases from V and 7 bases from J, the junction contained 7 bases not matched to a gene. Germline V gene sequence: CDR1 GTSNPN, CDR2 SVGIG (reference sequence). CDR3 length equals 13 residues. The CDR3 loop is CAWSIGTAFGYTF. Written as DNA, the CDR3 is TGTGCCTGGAGTATCGGGACAGCTTTTGGCTACACCTTC.

This chain uses TRBV19 with TRBJ2-5, with D possibly being TRBD1 or TRBD2 (6 bases each). Germline V CDR1 and CDR2: LNHDA, SQIVND (reference sequence). V dropped 5 bases and J dropped 1 base, with 8 bases sitting between them. The CDR3 is 13 amino acids. Here the CDR3 reads CASSEGGQETQYF. The CDR3 nucleotides are TGTGCCAGTAGTGAGGGGGGCCAAGAGACCCAGTACTTC.

V usage is TRBV4-1 and J usage is TRBJ1-1; weak D call: TRBD1 (6 bases). The V gene lost 0 bases and the J gene lost 6 bases, with 14 bases spanning the gap. Germline CDR1 and CDR2: MGHRA and YSYEKL. This CDR3 comprises 15 residues. The CDR3 nucleotides read TGCGCCAGCAGCCAAGATCGGGGGCAATATTCTGAAGCTTTCTTT. This gives the protein CASSQDRGQYSEAFF.

The chain has TRBV2 and TRBJ1-5; D is ambiguous. V was trimmed by 1 base and J by 0 bases, leaving 13 bases between them. The CDR3 extends over 17 amino acids. Per germline, CDR1 SNHLY and CDR2 FYNNEI. This CDR3 reads CASSEVHDLNSNQPQHF. The CDR3 DNA reads as TGTGCCAGCAGTGAAGTTCACGACCTAAATAGCAATCAGCCCCAGCATTTT.

The J gene is TRBJ1-4, the V gene TRBV19; the D is unclear. Per germline, CDR1 LNHDA and CDR2 SQIVND (reference sequence). This CDR3 is 13 amino acids long. Trimming stripped 11 bases from V and 8 bases from J, with 18 bases between. The CDR3 region is CASRGREGEKLFF. Written as DNA, the CDR3 is TGTGCCTCCCGTGGGAGGGAGGGCGAAAAACTGTTTTTT.

This clone came up a few times. V is TRBV7-3 and J is TRBJ2-2; D may be TRBD2 (6 bases). The CDR3 covers 14 residues. V shed 4 bases and J shed 1 base, with 7 bases lying between them. Germline V gene data show CDR1 as SGHTA and CDR2 as FQGTGA. CDR3 DNA: TGTGCCAGCAGCTGGGGAGGGAACACCGGGGAGCTGTTTTTT. Its protein product is CASSWGGNTGELFF.

The chain carries TRBV28 and TRBJ2-1; tentative D call: TRBD2 (6 bases). Germline lookup yields CDR1 MDHEN and CDR2 SYDVKM. The CDR3 is made up of 12 amino acids. V was shortened by 6 bases and J by 4 bases, with 7 bases between the two germline ends. This chain's CDR3 is CASRRGYNEQFF. Here the CDR3 DNA reads TGTGCCAGCAGGCGGGGTTACAATGAGCAGTTCTTC.

The chain combines TRBV27 with TRBJ2-5; 7 bases align to TRBD2. V lost 5 bases, J lost 2 bases, and 5 bases stayed unmatched. The CDR3 is 14 residues long. CDR1 and CDR2 (germline): MNHEY, SMNVEV (reference sequence). DNA for the CDR3: TGTGCCAGCAGTCCCAGGACTAGACAAGAGACCCAGTACTTC. Translation gives CASSPRTRQETQYF.

V usage is TRBV19 and J usage is TRBJ1-2; TRBD1 matches 7 bases. V shed 5 bases, J shed 0 bases, and the junction held 6 bases outside the gene matches. The CDR3 length is 15 residues. Germline V gene sequence: CDR1 LNHDA, CDR2 SQIVND (reference sequence). DNA of the CDR3: TGTGCCAGTAGTTGGGACAGTGTTACTAACTATGGCTACACCTTC. This sequence encodes CASSWDSVTNYGYTF.

For this clone: The identical CDR3 is also encoded by other nucleotide sequences in the sample. The chain carries TRBV7-3 and TRBJ1-1; D is uncertain. This CDR3 comprises 13 residues. V was clipped by 0 bases and J by 1 base, with 3 bases between them. Germline CDR1 is SGHTA and CDR2 is FQGTGA. The CDR3 DNA reads TGTGCCAGCAGCTTAACACGGAACACTGAAGCTTTCTTT. Encoded protein: CASSLTRNTEAFF.

The chain is built from TRBV4-2 and TRBJ2-1; possible D gene TRBD2, 6 bases. The CDR3 consists of 14 residues. Trimming pared 4 bases from V and 7 bases from J, leaving 14 bases between. The germline V gene encodes CDR1 LGHNA and CDR2 YNFKEQ. The CDR3 bases are TGTGCCAGCAGCCTCCGGGGGTCAGGGAATGAGCAGTTCTTC. It encodes CASSLRGSGNEQFF.

The chain combines TRBV27 with TRBJ2-1; no clear D. V lost 5 bases and J 6 bases, leaving 14 bases between the germline ends. This CDR3 region has 14 residues. Germline assignment: CDR1 MNHEY and CDR2 SMNVEV (reference sequence). The CDR3 spells CASSLLGAANEQFF. In nucleotides, the CDR3 is TGTGCCAGCAGTCTCCTCGGAGCTGCCAATGAGCAGTTCTTC.

The chain is built from TRBV15 and TRBJ2-3, with 11 bases that match TRBD2. Germline V CDR1 and CDR2: LNHNV, YYDKDF (reference sequence). This CDR3 region has 15 residues. V was pared by 5 bases and J by 1 base, with 2 bases of the junction left unmatched. CDR3 sequence: CATSFSGGGTDTQYF. CDR3 nucleotide sequence: TGTGCCACCAGCTTTAGCGGGGGGGGCACAGATACGCAGTATTTT.